The rows below give T cell receptor beta chains drawn from one sample of a study of T cells in localized non-small cell lung cancer. Repertoires were generated with immunoSEQ multiplex PCR, while TCRdb's copy carries only in-frame clones and drops some. The table lists approximately 46,000 clones, 80% to 85% of them singletons. The source material was peripheral blood mononuclear cells, sampled before any cancer treatment. The receptors were sampled from a man aged 35-69 years with stage III lung adenocarcinoma. Both conserved end residues are part of each CDR3. A D gene is named only where the DNA matches it firmly. Clone size, where shown, is once, few, many, or a class for clones that have expanded.

V gene	clone size	D gene	J gene	CDR3 protein	CDR3 DNA
TRBV27	.	.	TRBJ1-2	CASSLSAVGGYTF	TGTGCCAGCAGTTTATCTGCGGTGGGTGGCTACACCTTC
TRBV13	few	TRBD2	TRBJ2-1	CASSSWTSGINEQFF	TGTGCCAGCAGTTCTTGGACTAGCGGGATAAATGAGCAGTTCTTC
TRBV25-1	.	TRBD1	TRBJ1-6	CASSETGYNSPLHF	TGTGCCAGCAGTGAGACAGGGTATAATTCACCCCTCCACTTT
TRBV4-2	.	.	TRBJ2-7	CASTPPSGEQYF	TGTGCCAGCACCCCCCCCTCGGGCGAGCAGTACTTC
TRBV7-6	once	TRBD1	TRBJ1-5	CASSHDRGPQHF	TGTGCCAGCAGTCACGACAGGGGGCCCCAGCATTTT
TRBV14	.	.	TRBJ2-3	CASSQGYTQYF	TGTGCCAGCAGCCAAGGGTATACGCAGTATTTT
TRBV20-1	.	.	TRBJ2-1	CSLLRNEQFF	TGCAGTCTGCTGCGTAATGAGCAGTTCTTC
TRBV27	.	.	TRBJ2-7	CASSLNMQGAPYEQYF	TGTGCCAGCAGCCTCAATATGCAGGGAGCCCCCTACGAGCAGTACTTC
TRBV6-5	.	TRBD2	TRBJ2-1	CASSYDLLAGENEQFF	TGTGCCAGCAGTTACGATCTACTAGCGGGCGAAAATGAGCAGTTCTTC
TRBV7-7	.	.	TRBJ2-1	CASSLRDKDEQFF	TGTGCCAGCAGCTTAAGGGACAAGGATGAGCAGTTCTTC
TRBV10-3	.	.	TRBJ2-6	CAISEPGALAEPGANVLTF	TGTGCCATCAGTGAACCAGGGGCCCTCGCGGAACCTGGGGCCAACGTCCTGACTTTC
TRBV4-1	.	.	TRBJ1-5	CASSQDDRRGNQPQHF	TGCGCCAGCAGCCAAGATGACAGGAGGGGCAATCAGCCCCAGCATTTT
TRBV19	.	.	TRBJ2-2	CASSVPGDSGGELFF	TGTGCCAGTAGTGTACCCGGGGACTCCGGCGGGGAGCTGTTTTTT
TRBV2	.	TRBD2	TRBJ2-1	CASSDRLAGVGEQFF	TGTGCCAGCAGTGATAGACTAGCGGGGGTTGGGGAGCAGTTCTTC